This TCR beta chain was retrieved from a study of T cells in Graves' hyperthyroidism and ophthalmopathy. General study results and limits: A median 6.5 months before onset, the model predicted ophthalmopathy.

This clonotype was detected a few times. The antigen is unknown. RNA transcripts were the template for amplifying TCR beta CDR3 regions. During a first-round RT-PCR of the TCR CDR3, the HTBI primer set was used. TCRdb passed the multiplex PCR reads through MiXCR, listing each CDR3 protein once. The table lists around 560,000 distinct CDR3 sequences, over 15% of them singletons. Exclusion followed for patients with uncontrolled infection, other autoimmune disease, pregnancy or lactation. V trimming: 3 bases; J trimming: 7 bases; junction bases outside the gene matches: 5. CDR3 length: 13 residues. The germline V gene encodes CDR1 GTSNPN and CDR2 SVGIG (reference sequence).

The sequence came from a woman aged 18-35 years with Graves' hyperthyroidism. The V gene is TRBV30, the J gene TRBJ2-2; 7 bases map to TRBD2. Sequences were obtained from blood. This chain's CDR3 is CAWRGGGSGELFF. In DNA form, the CDR3 reads TGTGCCTGGAGAGGCGGCGGGAGCGGGGAGCTGTTTTTT.